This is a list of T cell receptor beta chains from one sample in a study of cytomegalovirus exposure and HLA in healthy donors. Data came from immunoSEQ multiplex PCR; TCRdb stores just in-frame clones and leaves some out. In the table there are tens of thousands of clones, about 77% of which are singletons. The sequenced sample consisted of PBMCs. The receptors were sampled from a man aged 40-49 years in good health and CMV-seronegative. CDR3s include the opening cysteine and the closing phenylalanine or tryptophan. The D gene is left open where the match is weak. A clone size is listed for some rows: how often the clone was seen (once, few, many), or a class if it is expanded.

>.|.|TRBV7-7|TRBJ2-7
CASSFRWGESYEQYF
TGTGCCAGCAGCTTCCGATGGGGCGAATCCTACGAGCAGTACTTC
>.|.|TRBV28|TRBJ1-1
CASSTGRNTEAFF
TGTGCCAGCAGCACAGGACGGAACACTGAAGCTTTCTTT
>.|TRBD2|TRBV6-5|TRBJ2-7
CASNSDTSGRYEQYF
TGTGCCAGCAATTCCGATACTAGCGGGAGGTACGAGCAGTACTTC
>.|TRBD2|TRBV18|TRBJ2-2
CASSLLGLAATGELFF
TGTGCCAGCTCACTATTGGGACTAGCGGCCACCGGGGAGCTGTTTTTT
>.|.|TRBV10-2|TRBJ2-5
CASRVYRVRAPGRTQYF
TGCGCCAGCAGAGTTTACAGGGTTAGGGCCCCTGGGCGGACCCAGTACTTC
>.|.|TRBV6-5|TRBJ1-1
CASSPKPGVNTEAFF
TGTGCCAGCAGCCCCAAGCCGGGAGTGAACACTGAAGCTTTCTTT
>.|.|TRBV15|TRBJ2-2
CATSERDKNTGELFF
TGTGCCACCAGCGAACGGGACAAGAACACCGGGGAGCTGTTTTTT
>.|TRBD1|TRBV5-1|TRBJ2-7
CASRGAGGFEQYF
TGCGCCAGCAGGGGAGCAGGGGGCTTCGAGCAGTACTTC
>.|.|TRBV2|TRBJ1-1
CASNKPLNTEAFF
TGTGCCAGCAACAAACCATTGAACACTGAAGCTTTCTTT
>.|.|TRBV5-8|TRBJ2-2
CASSLIGQRNTGELFF
TGTGCCAGCAGCTTGATAGGACAGAGGAACACCGGGGAGCTGTTTTTT
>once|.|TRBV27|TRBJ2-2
CASSFDRGPTGELFF
TGTGCCAGCAGTTTCGATAGGGGCCCCACCGGGGAGCTGTTTTTT
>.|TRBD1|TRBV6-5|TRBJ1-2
CASSNNRGLGYTF
TGTGCCAGCAGTAACAACAGGGGGCTTGGCTACACCTTC
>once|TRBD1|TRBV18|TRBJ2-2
CASSPLNRGNTGELFF
TGTGCCAGCTCACCACTGAACAGGGGGAACACCGGGGAGCTGTTTTTT
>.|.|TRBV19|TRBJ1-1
CASSIVSGNTEAFF
TGTGCCAGTAGTATAGTTTCAGGGAACACTGAAGCTTTCTTT
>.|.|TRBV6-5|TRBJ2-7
CSLGAGAYEQYF
TGTTCGCTAGGCGCGGGTGCCTACGAGCAGTACTTC
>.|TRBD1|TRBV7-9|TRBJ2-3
CASTLNIQGADTQYF
TGTGCCAGCACCCTTAATATACAGGGGGCAGATACGCAGTATTTT
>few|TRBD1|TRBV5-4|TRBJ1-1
CASSLTGTGGEAFF
TGTGCCAGCAGCTTGACAGGGACAGGGGGGGAAGCTTTCTTT
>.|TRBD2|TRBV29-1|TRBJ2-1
CSVEKRGGGDEQFF
TGCAGCGTTGAAAAGCGGGGGGGCGGGGATGAGCAGTTCTTC
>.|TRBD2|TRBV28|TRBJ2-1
CASMALAGAYNEQFF
TGTGCCAGCATGGCGCTAGCGGGAGCCTACAATGAGCAGTTCTTC
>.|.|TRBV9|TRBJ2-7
CASSAAGGYEQYF
TGTGCCAGCAGCGCCGCCGGGGGCTACGAGCAGTACTTC
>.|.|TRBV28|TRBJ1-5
CASSLRGGRQPQHF
TGTGCCAGCAGTTTACGGGGGGGACGCCAGCCCCAGCATTTT
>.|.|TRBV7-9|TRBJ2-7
CASRPDGSYEQYF
TGTGCCAGCAGGCCAGACGGGTCTTACGAGCAGTACTTC
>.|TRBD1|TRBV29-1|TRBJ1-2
CSARQGDYGYTF
TGCAGCGCGAGACAGGGGGACTATGGCTACACCTTC
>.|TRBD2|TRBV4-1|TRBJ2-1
CASSPGPGLALSNEQFF
TGCGCCAGCAGCCCAGGCCCGGGACTAGCTTTATCCAATGAGCAGTTCTTC
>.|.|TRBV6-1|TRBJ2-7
CASSAIQGYEQYF
TGTGCCAGCAGTGCAATACAGGGCTACGAGCAGTACTTC
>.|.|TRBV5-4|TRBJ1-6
CASSLDSYNSPLHF
TGTGCCAGCAGTTTGGACAGCTATAATTCACCCCTCCACTTT
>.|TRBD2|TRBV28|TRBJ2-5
CASRLAGGGETQYF
TGTGCCAGCAGATTAGCGGGAGGCGGAGAGACCCAGTACTTC
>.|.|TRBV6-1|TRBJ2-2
CASRTGTTNTGELFF
TGTGCCAGCAGGACCGGGACAACGAACACCGGGGAGCTGTTTTTT
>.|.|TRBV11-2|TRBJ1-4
CASSLNGRVTEKLFF
TGTGCCAGCAGCTTAAACGGCAGGGTGACTGAAAAACTGTTTTTT
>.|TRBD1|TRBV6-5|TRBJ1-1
CASSSGGRTEAFF
TGTGCCAGCAGTTCAGGGGGGCGTACTGAAGCTTTCTTT
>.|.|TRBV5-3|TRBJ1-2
CARSWIPRGMQRRDYGYTF
TGTGCCAGAAGCTGGATCCCCCGTGGGATGCAGAGGAGGGACTATGGCTACACCTTC
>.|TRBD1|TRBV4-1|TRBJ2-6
CASSQVTGFERTGANVLTF
TGCGCCAGCAGCCAGGTGACAGGGTTTGAACGGACTGGGGCCAACGTCCTGACTTTC
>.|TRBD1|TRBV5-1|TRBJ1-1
CASSLFVGQGASSEAFF
TGCGCCAGCAGCTTGTTCGTGGGACAGGGGGCGTCATCTGAAGCTTTCTTT
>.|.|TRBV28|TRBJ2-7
CASTPDTYEQYF
TGTGCCAGCACCCCAGACACCTACGAGCAGTACTTC
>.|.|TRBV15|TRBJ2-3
CATSRGTATLRTDTQYF
TGTGCCACCAGCAGAGGGACAGCTACCCTTCGCACAGATACGCAGTATTTT
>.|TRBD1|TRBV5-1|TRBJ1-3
CASSLAGQGYGNTIYF
TGCGCCAGCAGCTTGGCTGGACAGGGGTATGGAAACACCATATATTTT
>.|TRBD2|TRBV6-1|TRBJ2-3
CASGPSGKSTDTQYF
TGTGCCAGCGGACCCAGCGGGAAAAGCACAGATACGCAGTATTTT
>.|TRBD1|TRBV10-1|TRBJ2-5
CASSPDRVRRETQYF
TGCGCCAGCAGCCCGGACAGGGTGAGGAGAGAGACCCAGTACTTC
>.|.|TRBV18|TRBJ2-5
CASSRNREETQYF
TGTGCCAGCTCCCGTAACAGGGAAGAGACCCAGTACTTC
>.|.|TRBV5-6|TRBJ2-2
CASSLDRGTGELFF
TGTGCCAGCAGCTTGGACAGAGGGACCGGGGAGCTGTTTTTT
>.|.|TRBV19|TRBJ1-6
CASSIDLVTGGSPLHF
TGTGCCAGTAGTATAGATCTGGTGACTGGTGGGTCACCCCTCCACTTT
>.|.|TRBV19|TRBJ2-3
CASSASARHNTDTQYF
TGTGCCAGCTCGGCTAGCGCCCGACATAACACAGATACGCAGTATTTT
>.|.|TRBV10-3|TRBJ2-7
CAISRDTYYEQYF
TGTGCCATCAGCCGGGACACCTACTACGAGCAGTACTTC
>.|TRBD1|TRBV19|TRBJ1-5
CASSALLGQGSENQPQHF
TGTGCCAGTAGTGCACTATTAGGACAGGGGAGTGAAAATCAGCCCCAGCATTTT
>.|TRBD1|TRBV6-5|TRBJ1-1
CASRGQANTEAFF
TGTGCCAGCAGAGGACAGGCCAACACTGAAGCTTTCTTT
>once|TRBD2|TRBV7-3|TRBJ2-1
CASSLELAGHDNEQFF
TGTGCCAGCAGCTTAGAACTAGCGGGGCACGACAATGAGCAGTTCTTC
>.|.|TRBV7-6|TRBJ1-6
CASSLEGGALGSPLHF
TGTGCCAGCAGCTTAGAAGGGGGGGCATTAGGTTCACCCCTCCACTTT
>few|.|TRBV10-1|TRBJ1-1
CASTEGRNTEAFF
TGCGCCAGCACGGAGGGGAGAAACACTGAAGCTTTCTTT